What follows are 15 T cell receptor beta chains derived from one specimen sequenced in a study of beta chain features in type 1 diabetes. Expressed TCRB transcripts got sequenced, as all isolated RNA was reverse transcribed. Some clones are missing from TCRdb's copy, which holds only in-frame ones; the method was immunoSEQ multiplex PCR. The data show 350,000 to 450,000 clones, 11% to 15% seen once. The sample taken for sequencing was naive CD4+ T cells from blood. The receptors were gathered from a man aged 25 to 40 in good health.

DNA of the CDR3: TGTGCCAGCAGCTCTTCCGGGAATGAGCAGTTCTTC. Amino acid sequence: CASSSSGNEQFF. This chain links TRBV7-9 with TRBJ2-1; D call uncertain. The CDR3 is 12 amino acids. CDR1 and CDR2 from the germline V gene are SEHNR and FQNEAQ (reference sequence). Trimming shortened V by 4 bases and J by 7 bases, and 8 bases separated the two germline ends.

CDR3 DNA: TGTGCCAGCAGCTTAGGACCTAGGCAGGGAGGTGAAAAACTGTTTTTT. Amino acids: CASSLGPRQGGEKLFF. The chain recombines TRBV13 with TRBJ1-4, with D possibly TRBD1 on 5 matching bases. The V and J ends lost 0 bases and 7 bases respectively, with 15 bases between them. CDR3 length equals 16 residues. Germline assignment: CDR1 PRHDT and CDR2 FYEKMQ (reference sequence).

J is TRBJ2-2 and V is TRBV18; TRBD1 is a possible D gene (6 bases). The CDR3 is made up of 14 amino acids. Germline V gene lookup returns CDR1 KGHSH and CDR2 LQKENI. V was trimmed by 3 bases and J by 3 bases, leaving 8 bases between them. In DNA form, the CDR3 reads TGTGCCAGCTCACCCAACAGGGACACCGGGGAGCTGTTTTTT. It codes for CASSPNRDTGELFF.

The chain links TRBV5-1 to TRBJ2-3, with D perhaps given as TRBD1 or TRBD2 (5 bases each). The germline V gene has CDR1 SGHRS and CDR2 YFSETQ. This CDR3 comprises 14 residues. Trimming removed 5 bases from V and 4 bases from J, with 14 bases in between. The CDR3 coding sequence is TGCGCCAGCAGTAGGGACGCGACGGCAGATACGCAGTATTTT. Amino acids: CASSRDATADTQYF.

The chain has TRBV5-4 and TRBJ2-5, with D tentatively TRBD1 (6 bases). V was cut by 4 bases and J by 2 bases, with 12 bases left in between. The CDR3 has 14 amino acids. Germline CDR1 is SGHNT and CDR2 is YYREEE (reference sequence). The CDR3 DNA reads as TGTGCCAGCAGCCCGGGGACACAACAAGAGACCCAGTACTTC. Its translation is CASSPGTQQETQYF.

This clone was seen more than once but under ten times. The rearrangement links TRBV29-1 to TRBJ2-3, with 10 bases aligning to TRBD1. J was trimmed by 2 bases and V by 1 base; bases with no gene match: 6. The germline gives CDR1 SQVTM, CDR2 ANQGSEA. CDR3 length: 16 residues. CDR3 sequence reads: CSVEVTGQGTTDTQYF. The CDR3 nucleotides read TGCAGCGTTGAAGTTACGGGACAGGGGACCACAGATACGCAGTATTTT.

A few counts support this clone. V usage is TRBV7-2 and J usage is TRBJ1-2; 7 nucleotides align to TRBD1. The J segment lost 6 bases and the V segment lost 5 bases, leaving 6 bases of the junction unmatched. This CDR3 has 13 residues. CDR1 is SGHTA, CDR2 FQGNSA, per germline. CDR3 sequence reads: CASSTPGGHGYTF. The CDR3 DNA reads TGTGCCAGCAGCACCCCAGGGGGGCATGGCTACACCTTC.

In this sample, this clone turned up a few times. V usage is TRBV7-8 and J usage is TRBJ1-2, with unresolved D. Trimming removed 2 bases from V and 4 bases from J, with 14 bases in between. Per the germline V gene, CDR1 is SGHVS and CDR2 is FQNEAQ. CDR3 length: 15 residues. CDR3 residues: CASSLSRGWGYGYTF. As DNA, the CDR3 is TGTGCCAGCAGCTTATCGAGAGGTTGGGGCTATGGCTACACCTTC.

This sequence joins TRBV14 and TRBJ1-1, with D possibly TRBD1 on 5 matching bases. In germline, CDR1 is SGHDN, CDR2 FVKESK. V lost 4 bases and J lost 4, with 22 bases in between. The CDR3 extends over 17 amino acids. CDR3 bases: TGTGCCAGCAGCCGTATTCCGGGGACCTGGAGGAGCACTGAAGCTTTCTTT. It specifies CASSRIPGTWRSTEAFF. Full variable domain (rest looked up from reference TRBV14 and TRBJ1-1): EAGVTQFPSHSVIEKGQTVTLRCDPISGHDNLYWYRRVMGKEIKFLLHFVKESKQDESGMPNNRFLAERTGGTYSTLKVQPAELEDSGVYFCASSRIPGTWRSTEAFFGQGTRLTVV.

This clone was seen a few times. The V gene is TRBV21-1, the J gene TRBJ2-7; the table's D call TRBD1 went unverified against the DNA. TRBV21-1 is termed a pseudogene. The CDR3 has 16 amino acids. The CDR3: CASRVPGQGVSYEQYV. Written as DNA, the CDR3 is TGTGCCAGCAGGGTCCCGGGACAGGGGGTTTCCTACGAGCAGTACGTC.

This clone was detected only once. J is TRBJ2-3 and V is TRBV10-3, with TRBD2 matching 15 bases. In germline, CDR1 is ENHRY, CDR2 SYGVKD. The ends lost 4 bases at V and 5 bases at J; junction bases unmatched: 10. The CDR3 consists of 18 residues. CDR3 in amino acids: CAISGSPGLAGGRDTQYF. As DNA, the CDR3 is TGTGCCATCAGTGGATCCCCAGGACTAGCGGGGGGGCGAGATACGCAGTATTTT.

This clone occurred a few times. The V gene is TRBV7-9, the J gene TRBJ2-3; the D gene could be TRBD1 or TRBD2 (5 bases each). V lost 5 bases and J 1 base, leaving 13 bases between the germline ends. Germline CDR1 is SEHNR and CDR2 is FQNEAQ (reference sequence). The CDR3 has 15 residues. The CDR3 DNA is TGTGCCAGCAGCCTAGGGACGAAAGGCACAGATACGCAGTATTTT. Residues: CASSLGTKGTDTQYF. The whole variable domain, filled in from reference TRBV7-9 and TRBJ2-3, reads DTGVSQNPRHKITKRGQNVTFRCDPISEHNRLYWYRQTLGQGPEFLTYFQNEAQLEKSRLLSDRFSAERPKGSFSTLEIQRTEQGDSAMYLCASSLGTKGTDTQYFGPGTRLTVL.

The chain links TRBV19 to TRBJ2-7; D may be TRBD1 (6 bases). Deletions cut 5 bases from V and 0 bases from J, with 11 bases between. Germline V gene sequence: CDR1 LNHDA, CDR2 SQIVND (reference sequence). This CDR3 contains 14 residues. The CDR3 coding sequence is TGTGCCAGTAGTTCTAGGACAGCCTCCTACGAGCAGTACTTC. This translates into CASSSRTASYEQYF.

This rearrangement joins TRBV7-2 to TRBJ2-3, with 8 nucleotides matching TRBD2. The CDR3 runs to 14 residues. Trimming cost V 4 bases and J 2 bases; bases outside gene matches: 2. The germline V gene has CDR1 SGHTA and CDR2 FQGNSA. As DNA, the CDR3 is TGTGCCAGCAGCTCCGGGGGGGCCACAGATACGCAGTATTTT. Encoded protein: CASSSGGATDTQYF. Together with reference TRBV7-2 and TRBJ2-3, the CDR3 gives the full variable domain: GAGVSQSPSNKVTEKGKDVELRCDPISGHTALYWYRQSLGQGLEFLIYFQGNSAPDKSGLPSDRFSAERTGGSVSTLTIQRTQQEDSAVYLCASSSGGATDTQYFGPGTRLTVL.

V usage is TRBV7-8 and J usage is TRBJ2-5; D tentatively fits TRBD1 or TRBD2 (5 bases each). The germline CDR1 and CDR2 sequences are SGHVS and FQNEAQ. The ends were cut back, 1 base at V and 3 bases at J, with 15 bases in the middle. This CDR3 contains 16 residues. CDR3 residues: CASSLVGVGPKETQYF. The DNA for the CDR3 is TGTGCCAGCAGCTTAGTAGGAGTGGGACCTAAAGAGACCCAGTACTTC.